What follows is one T cell receptor beta chain and its context. The target antigen is unknown. Via MiXCR, TCRdb re-called the RT-PCR reads, giving one row per CDR3 protein. The sample consists of 610,000 or so distinct CDR3 sequences, about 15% of them appearing once. Trimming took 0 bases from V and 5 from J; bases not matched to a gene: 5. This CDR3 has 16 amino acids. Looked up from germline, CDR1 is ENHRY and CDR2 is SYGVKD. The sample is drawn from a study of response to subunit inactivated influenza vaccine. Study findings and constraints: The authors proposed limited new T cell recruitment per seasonal influenza vaccination.

This chain connects TRBV10-3 to TRBJ2-2, with TRBD2 matching 8 bases. The TCR sequence derives from a man over 45 who received an inactivated influenza vaccine. The sequencing used PBMCs from blood, collected approximately 12 days after vaccination. The CDR3 DNA reads as TGTGCCATCAGTGAGTCGAAGAGCGGGGGAACCGGGGAGCTGTTTTTT. The encoded protein is CAISESKSGGTGELFF.